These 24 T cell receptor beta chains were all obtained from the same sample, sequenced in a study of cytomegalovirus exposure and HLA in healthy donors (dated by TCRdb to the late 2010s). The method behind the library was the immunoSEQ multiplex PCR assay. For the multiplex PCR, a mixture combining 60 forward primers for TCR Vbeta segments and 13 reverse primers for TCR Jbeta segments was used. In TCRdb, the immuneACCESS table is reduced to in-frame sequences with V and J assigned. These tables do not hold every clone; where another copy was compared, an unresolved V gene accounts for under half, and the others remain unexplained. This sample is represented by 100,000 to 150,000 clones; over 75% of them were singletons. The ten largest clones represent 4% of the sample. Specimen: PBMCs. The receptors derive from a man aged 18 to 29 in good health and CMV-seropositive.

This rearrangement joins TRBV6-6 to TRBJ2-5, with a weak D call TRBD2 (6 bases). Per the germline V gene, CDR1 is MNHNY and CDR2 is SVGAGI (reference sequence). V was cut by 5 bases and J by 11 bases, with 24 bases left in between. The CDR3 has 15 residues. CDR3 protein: CASSPPFQSGREQYF. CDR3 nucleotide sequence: TGTGCCAGCAGTCCCCCTTTTCAGTCGGGTCGGGAGCAGTACTTC.

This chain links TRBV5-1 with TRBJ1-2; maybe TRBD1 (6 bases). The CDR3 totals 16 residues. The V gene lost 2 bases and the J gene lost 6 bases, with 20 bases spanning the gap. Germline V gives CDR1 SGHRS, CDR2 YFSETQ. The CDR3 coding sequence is TGCGCCAGCAGCTTCCGAACAGGGTCAAGTAGGGATGGCTACACCTTC. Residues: CASSFRTGSSRDGYTF.

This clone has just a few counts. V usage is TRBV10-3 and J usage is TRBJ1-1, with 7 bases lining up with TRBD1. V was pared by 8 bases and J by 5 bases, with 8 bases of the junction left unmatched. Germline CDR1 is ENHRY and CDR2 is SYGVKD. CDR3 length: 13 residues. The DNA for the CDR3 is TGTGCCATCTGTAGGGGGCAGGGGACTGAAGCTTTCTTT. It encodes CAICRGQGTEAFF.

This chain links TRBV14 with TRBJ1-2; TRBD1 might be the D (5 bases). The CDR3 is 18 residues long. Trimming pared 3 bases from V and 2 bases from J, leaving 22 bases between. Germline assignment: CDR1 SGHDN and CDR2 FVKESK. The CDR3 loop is CASSQLAPTGVANYGYTF. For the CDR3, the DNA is TGTGCCAGCAGCCAGTTGGCTCCGACGGGGGTTGCAAACTATGGCTACACCTTC.

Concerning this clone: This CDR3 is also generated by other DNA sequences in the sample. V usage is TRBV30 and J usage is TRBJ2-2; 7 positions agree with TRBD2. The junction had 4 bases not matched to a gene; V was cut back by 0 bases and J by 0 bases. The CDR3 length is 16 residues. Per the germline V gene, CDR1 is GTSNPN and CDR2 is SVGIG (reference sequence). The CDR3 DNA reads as TGTGCCTGGAGTGTTGGTGGGGGGGCGAACACCGGGGAGCTGTTTTTT. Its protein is CAWSVGGGANTGELFF.

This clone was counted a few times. This chain's CDR3 is CASSPRGGRAPDTQYF. The CDR3, as DNA: TGTGCCAGCTCCCCCAGGGGCGGGAGGGCCCCAGATACGCAGTATTTT. The V gene is TRBV18, the J gene TRBJ2-3; 9 bases map to TRBD2. J was trimmed by 4 bases and V by 6 bases; bases with no gene match: 11. CDR3 length equals 16 residues. CDR1 is KGHSH and CDR2 is LQKENI in the germline V gene.

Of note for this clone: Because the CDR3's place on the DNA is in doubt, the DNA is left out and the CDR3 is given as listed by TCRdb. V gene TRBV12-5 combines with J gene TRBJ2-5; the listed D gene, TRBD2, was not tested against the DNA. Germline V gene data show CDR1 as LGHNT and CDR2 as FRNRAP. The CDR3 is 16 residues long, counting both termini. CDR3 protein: CASGLGTGGPIETQYF.

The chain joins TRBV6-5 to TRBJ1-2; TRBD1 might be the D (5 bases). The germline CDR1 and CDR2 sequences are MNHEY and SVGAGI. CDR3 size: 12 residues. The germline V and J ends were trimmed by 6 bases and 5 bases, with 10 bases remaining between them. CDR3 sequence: CASRTTGYGYTF. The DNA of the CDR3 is TGTGCCAGCAGAACAACAGGTTATGGCTACACCTTC.

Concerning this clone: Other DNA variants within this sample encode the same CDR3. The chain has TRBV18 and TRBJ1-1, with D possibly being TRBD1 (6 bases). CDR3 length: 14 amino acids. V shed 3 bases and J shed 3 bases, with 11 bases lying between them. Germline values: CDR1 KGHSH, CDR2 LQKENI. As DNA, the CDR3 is TGTGCCAGCTCACCCCAGGGGAGGGACACTGAAGCTTTCTTT. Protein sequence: CASSPQGRDTEAFF.

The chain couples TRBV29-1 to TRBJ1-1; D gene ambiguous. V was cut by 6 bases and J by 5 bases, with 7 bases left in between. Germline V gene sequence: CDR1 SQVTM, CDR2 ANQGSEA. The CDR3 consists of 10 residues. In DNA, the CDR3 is TGCAGCGTCCTGAGAACTGAAGCTTTCTTT. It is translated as CSVLRTEAFF.

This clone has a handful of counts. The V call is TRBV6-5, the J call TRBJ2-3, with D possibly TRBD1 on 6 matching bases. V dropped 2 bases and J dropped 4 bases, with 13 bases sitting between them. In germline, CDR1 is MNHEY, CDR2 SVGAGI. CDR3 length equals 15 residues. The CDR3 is CASSYEEQGSDTQYF. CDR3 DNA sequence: TGTGCCAGCAGTTACGAGGAACAGGGATCAGATACGCAGTATTTT.

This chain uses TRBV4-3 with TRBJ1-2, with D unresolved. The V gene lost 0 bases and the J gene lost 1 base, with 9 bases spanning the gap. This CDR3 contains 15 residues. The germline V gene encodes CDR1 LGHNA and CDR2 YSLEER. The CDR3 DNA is TGCGCCAGCAGCCAAGATCTATTAAGTAACTATGGCTACACCTTC. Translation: CASSQDLLSNYGYTF.

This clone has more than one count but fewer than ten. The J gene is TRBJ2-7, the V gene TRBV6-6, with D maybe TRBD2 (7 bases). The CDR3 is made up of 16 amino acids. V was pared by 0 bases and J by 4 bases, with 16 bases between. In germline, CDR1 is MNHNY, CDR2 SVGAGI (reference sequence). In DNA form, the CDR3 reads TGTGCCAGCAGTTACTCTTCGGGAGAGGGGGGGTACGAGCAGTACTTC. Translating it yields CASSYSSGEGGYEQYF.

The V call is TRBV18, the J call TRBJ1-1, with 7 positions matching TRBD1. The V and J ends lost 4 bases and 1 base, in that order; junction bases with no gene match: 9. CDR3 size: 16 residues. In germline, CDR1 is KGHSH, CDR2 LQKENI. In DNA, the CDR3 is TGTGCCAGCTCACTTCGTGAGGGACAGAGGAACACTGAAGCTTTCTTT. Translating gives CASSLREGQRNTEAFF.

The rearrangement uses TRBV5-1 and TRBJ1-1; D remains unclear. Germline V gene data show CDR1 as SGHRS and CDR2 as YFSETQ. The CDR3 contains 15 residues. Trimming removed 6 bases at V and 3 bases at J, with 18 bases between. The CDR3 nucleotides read TGCGCCAGCACCCTCCAATTTGGCAGCGACACTGAAGCTTTCTTT. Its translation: CASTLQFGSDTEAFF.

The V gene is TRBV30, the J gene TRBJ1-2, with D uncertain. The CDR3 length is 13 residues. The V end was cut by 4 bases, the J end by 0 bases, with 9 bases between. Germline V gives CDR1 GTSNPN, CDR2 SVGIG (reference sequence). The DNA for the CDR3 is TGTGCCTGGACCGCGGCTTCTAACTATGGCTACACCTTC. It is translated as CAWTAASNYGYTF.

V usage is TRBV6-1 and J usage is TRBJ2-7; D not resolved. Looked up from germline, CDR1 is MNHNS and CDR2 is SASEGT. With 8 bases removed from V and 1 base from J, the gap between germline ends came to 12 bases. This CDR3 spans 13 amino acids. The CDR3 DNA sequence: TGTGCCAGCTCTCTGAGGTCATCCTACGAGCAGTACTTC. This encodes CASSLRSSYEQYF.

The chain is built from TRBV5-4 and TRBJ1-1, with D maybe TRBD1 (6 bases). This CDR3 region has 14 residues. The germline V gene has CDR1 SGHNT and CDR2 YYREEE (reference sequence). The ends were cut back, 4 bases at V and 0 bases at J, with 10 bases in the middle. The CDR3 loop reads CASSRDRLNTEAFF. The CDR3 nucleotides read TGTGCCAGCAGCCGAGACAGGTTGAACACTGAAGCTTTCTTT.

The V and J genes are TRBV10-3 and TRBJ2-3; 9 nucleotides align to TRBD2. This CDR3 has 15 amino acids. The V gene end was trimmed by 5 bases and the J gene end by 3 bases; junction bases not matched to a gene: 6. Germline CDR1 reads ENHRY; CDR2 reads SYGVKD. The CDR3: CAISPGLAWTDTQYF. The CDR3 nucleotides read TGTGCCATCAGTCCGGGACTAGCTTGGACAGATACGCAGTATTTT.

The CDR3 DNA is TGCGCCAGCAGCTTGGCCGGGCAGGGGGGTCAGCCCCAGCATTTT. It yields the protein CASSLAGQGGQPQHF. J is TRBJ1-5 and V is TRBV5-1; 7 bases align to TRBD1. After removal of 0 bases from V and 6 bases from J, the junction contained 6 bases not matched to a gene. Germline CDR1 SGHRS, CDR2 YFSETQ. CDR3 length equals 15 residues.

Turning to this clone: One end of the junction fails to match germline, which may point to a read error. CDR3 residues: CASSGGPPGTQETQYF. DNA of the CDR3: TGTGCTAGCAGCGGTGGACCCCCGGGAACACAAGAGACCCAGTACTTC. The chain uses TRBV7-7 and TRBJ2-5, with D possibly TRBD2 on 5 matching bases. The germline gives CDR1 SSHAT, CDR2 FNYEAQ (reference sequence). This CDR3 has 16 amino acids.

CDR3 amino acids: CASSDTSGRDTGELFF. The CDR3 region has the DNA TGTGCCAGCAGCGATACTAGCGGGAGGGATACCGGGGAGCTGTTTTTT. The chain combines TRBV9 with TRBJ2-2, with 13 bases that match TRBD2. V shed 3 bases and J 5 bases; nucleotides not matched to a gene: 4. The V gene's germline CDR1 is SGDLS and CDR2 YYNGEE. The CDR3 spans 16 residues.

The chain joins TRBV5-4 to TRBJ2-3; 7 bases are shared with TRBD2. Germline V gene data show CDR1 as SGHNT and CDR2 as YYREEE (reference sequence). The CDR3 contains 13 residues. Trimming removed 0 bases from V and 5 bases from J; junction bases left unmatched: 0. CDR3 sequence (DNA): TGTGCCAGCAGCTTGGAGCGGGGAGATACGCAGTATTTT. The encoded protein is CASSLERGDTQYF.

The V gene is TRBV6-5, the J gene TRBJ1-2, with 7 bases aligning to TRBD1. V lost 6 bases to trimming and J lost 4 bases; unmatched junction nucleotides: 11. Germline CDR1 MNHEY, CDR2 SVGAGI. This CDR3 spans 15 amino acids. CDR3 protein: CASSKTGVPIYGYTF. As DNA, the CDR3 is TGTGCCAGCAGCAAAACAGGGGTCCCAATCTATGGCTACACCTTC.